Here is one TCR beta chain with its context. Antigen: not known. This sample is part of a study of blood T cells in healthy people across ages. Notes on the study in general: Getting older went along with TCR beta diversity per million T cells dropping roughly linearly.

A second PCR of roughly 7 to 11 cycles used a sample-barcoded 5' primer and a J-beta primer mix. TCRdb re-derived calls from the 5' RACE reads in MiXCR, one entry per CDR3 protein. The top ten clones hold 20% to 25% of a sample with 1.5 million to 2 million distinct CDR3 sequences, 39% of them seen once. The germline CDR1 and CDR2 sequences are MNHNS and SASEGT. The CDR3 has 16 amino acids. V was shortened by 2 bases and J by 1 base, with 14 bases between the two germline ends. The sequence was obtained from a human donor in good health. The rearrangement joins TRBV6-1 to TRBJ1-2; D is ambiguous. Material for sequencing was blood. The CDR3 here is CASSELPANYNYGYTF. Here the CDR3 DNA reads TGTGCCAGCAGTGAACTCCCGGCCAACTATAACTATGGCTACACCTTC.